Listed here are 14 T cell receptor beta chains from one sample, sequenced in a study of spatial heterogeneity in lung cancer. TCRdb re-called the 5' RACE reads through MiXCR, storing one row per CDR3 protein. Of around 15,000 distinct CDR3 sequences in the sample, about 6.7% were seen once. For these TCRs, the target antigens are not known. Described time point: sample taken at primary tumor resection. Findings and limits, study-wide: Counts of expanded intratumoral alpha and beta TCRs tracked tumor mutation counts.

The material was lung tumor tissue, obtained at surgery. The receptors come from a female donor with early-stage non-small cell lung cancer.

This clonotype occurred many times. This beta chain is a stray sequence in a library constructed for alpha chains; its clone size is not meaningful. V gene TRBV5-1 combines with J gene TRBJ1-1; 7 bases match TRBD1. V lost 2 bases, J lost 6 bases, and 7 bases stayed unmatched. Germline lookup yields CDR1 SGHRS and CDR2 YFSETQ. This CDR3 spans 14 amino acids. CDR3 nucleotide sequence: TGCGCCAGCAGCTTTCAGGGGGAATCCCCTGAAGCTTTCTTT. It specifies CASSFQGESPEAFF.

This clonotype has a handful of counts. This beta chain lies outside the target of a library built for alpha chains; its clone size means little. The chain joins TRBV6-5 to TRBJ2-1; 10 bases fit TRBD2. The ends lost 10 bases at V and 7 bases at J; junction bases unmatched: 7. Germline CDR1 MNHEY, CDR2 SVGAGI. This CDR3 has 13 residues. The CDR3 DNA follows: TGTGCCACCCTAGCGGGGGCGGGTAATGAGCAGTTCTTC. Translation gives CATLAGAGNEQFF.

This clonotype came up many times. As an off-target read in a library built for alpha chains, this beta chain has a frequency of little significance. The rearrangement uses TRBV12-3 or TRBV12-4 and TRBJ1-2; D is ambiguous. Trimming took off 4 bases at V and 0 bases at J, with 12 bases between the two ends. This CDR3 has 15 amino acids. Here the CDR3 reads CASSSRRITNYGYTF. CDR3 coding DNA: TGTGCCAGCAGTTCCCGTAGAATTACTAACTATGGCTACACCTTC.

Ten or more counts support this clonotype. The size of this beta chain means little, since it is a stray read in a library made for alpha chains. This chain links TRBV20-1 with TRBJ2-2; D is uncertain. V dropped 0 bases and J dropped 6 bases, with 14 bases sitting between them. The length of the CDR3 is 15 residues. Per the germline V gene, CDR1 is DFQATT and CDR2 is SNEGSKA (reference sequence). CDR3 in amino acids: CSARDPLRKSGELFF. The CDR3 DNA reads as TGCAGTGCTAGAGATCCACTCAGAAAGTCCGGGGAGCTGTTTTTT.

This clonotype was counted ten times or more. A library made for alpha chains picked up this beta chain off target, so its size means little. The chain uses TRBV9 and TRBJ1-6, with D possibly being TRBD1 (6 bases). The germline V gene has CDR1 SGDLS and CDR2 YYNGEE. The CDR3 loop spans 16 amino acids. The V and J ends lost 3 bases and 9 bases respectively, with 19 bases between them. CDR3 sequence: CASSGRQGPNGSPLHF. For the CDR3, the DNA is TGTGCCAGCAGCGGCCGGCAGGGGCCTAACGGTTCACCCCTCCACTTT.

This clonotype was recorded a few times. The library was built for alpha chains, so this beta chain is an off-target read and its size means little. The genes are TRBV28 and TRBJ2-1, with no clear D. The germline CDR1 and CDR2 sequences are MDHEN and SYDVKM. The CDR3 is 14 amino acids. Deletions cut 7 bases from V and 7 bases from J, with 17 bases between. This CDR3 reads CASTPEPPPNEQFF. The CDR3 DNA reads as TGTGCCAGCACCCCCGAGCCTCCCCCTAATGAGCAGTTCTTC.

In its sample, this clonotype ranks as medium-sized. This beta chain is a stray read from a library made for alpha chains; its abundance is not meaningful. V is TRBV20-1 and J is TRBJ2-3; tentative D call: TRBD2 (5 bases). V was clipped by 2 bases and J by 1 base, with 19 bases between them. The CDR3 is 17 residues long. Per the germline V gene, CDR1 is DFQATT and CDR2 is SNEGSKA (reference sequence). The CDR3 protein is CSARKGRGFGGTDTQYF. The DNA for the CDR3 is TGCAGTGCTAGAAAGGGTCGGGGTTTTGGGGGCACAGATACGCAGTATTTT.

This clonotype has a count of ten or more. This beta chain represents an off-target read in a library built for alpha chains; its size is of limited meaning. The chain is built from TRBV12-3 or TRBV12-4 and TRBJ2-1, with D tentatively TRBD2 (6 bases). The CDR3 runs 15 residues. V was pared by 3 bases and J by 1 base, with 10 bases between. CDR3 protein: CASSFGGSSYNEQFF. Here the CDR3 DNA reads TGTGCCAGCAGTTTCGGGGGTAGTTCCTACAATGAGCAGTTCTTC.

A few counts support this clonotype. The library was prepared for alpha chains; this beta chain is a stray read, so its frequency means little. The chain uses TRBV19 and TRBJ1-1; 8 bases agree with TRBD1. Looked up from germline, CDR1 is LNHDA and CDR2 is SQIVND (reference sequence). V dropped 1 base and J dropped 1; count of bases not matched to a gene: 5. The CDR3 contains 16 residues. In DNA, the CDR3 is TGTGCCAGTAGTATAGGGATCAGGGGGCAGAACACTGAAGCTTTCTTT. Its translation: CASSIGIRGQNTEAFF.

Ten or more counts support this clonotype. Since the library was made to target alpha chains, this beta chain is a stray read and its abundance is not meaningful. The chain couples TRBV20-1 to TRBJ2-5; 10 bases match TRBD2. V shed 1 base and J 4 bases; nucleotides not matched to a gene: 6. Germline V gene sequence: CDR1 DFQATT, CDR2 SNEGSKA (reference sequence). The CDR3 totals 15 residues. Here the CDR3 DNA reads TGCAGTGCTAGAGCTGGAGCGGGGGGGCGAGAGACCCAGTACTTC. Encoded protein: CSARAGAGGRETQYF.

This clonotype is medium-sized. This beta chain is a stray sequence in a library constructed for alpha chains; its clone size is not meaningful. The rearrangement uses TRBV12-3 or TRBV12-4 and TRBJ1-2, with TRBD1 matching over 9 bases. The CDR3 contains 14 residues. V lost 5 bases and J lost 3; bases outside the gene matches: 4. The CDR3 spells CASSPRQGDYGYTF. The CDR3 DNA reads as TGTGCCAGCAGTCCGAGACAGGGGGACTATGGCTACACCTTC.

There are many counts of this clonotype. This beta chain is an unintended read in a library built for alpha chains; its size means little. The chain joins TRBV28 to TRBJ1-5; D unresolved. Trimming took off 4 bases at V and 0 bases at J, with 16 bases between the two ends. The CDR3 runs 17 residues. Germline CDR1 reads MDHEN; CDR2 reads SYDVKM. CDR3 protein: CASSSPAGSLSNQPQHF. DNA for the CDR3: TGTGCCAGCAGTTCTCCGGCCGGCAGTCTTAGCAATCAGCCCCAGCATTTT.

This clonotype was seen at least ten times. This beta chain lies outside the target of a library built for alpha chains; its clone size means little. The gene calls are TRBV20-1 and TRBJ2-5; D is perhaps TRBD1 (6 bases). Germline V gives CDR1 DFQATT, CDR2 SNEGSKA (reference sequence). This CDR3 is 17 amino acids long. V was cut by 0 bases and J by 1 base, with 18 bases left in between. This CDR3 is CSARDARTALTQETQYF. For the CDR3, the DNA is TGCAGTGCTAGAGATGCGAGGACAGCCCTAACCCAAGAGACCCAGTACTTC.

Concerning this clonotype itself: This beta chain is off target for a library built for alpha chains, so its abundance means little. The chain carries TRBV2 and TRBJ1-4, with 7 bases aligning to TRBD1. After removal of 7 bases from V and 7 bases from J, the junction contained 6 bases not matched to a gene. The V gene's germline CDR1 is SNHLY and CDR2 FYNNEI. The CDR3 loop spans 13 amino acids. DNA of the CDR3: TGTGCCAGCAAGGGGACAGAAATTGAAAAACTGTTTTTT. Protein sequence: CASKGTEIEKLFF.